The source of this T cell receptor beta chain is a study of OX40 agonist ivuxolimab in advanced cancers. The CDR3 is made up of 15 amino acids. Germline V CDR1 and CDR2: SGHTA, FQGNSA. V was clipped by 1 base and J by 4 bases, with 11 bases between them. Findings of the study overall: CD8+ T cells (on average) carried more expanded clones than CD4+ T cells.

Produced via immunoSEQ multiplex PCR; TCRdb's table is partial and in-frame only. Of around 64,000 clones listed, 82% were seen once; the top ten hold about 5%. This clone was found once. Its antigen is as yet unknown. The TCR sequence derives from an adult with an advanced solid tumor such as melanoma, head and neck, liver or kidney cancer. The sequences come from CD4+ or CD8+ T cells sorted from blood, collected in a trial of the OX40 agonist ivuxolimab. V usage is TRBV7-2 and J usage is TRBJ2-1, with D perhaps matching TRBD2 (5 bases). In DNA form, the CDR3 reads TGTGCCAGCAGCTTAGTCGGAGGCCTTTACAATGAGCAGTTCTTC. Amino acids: CASSLVGGLYNEQFF.